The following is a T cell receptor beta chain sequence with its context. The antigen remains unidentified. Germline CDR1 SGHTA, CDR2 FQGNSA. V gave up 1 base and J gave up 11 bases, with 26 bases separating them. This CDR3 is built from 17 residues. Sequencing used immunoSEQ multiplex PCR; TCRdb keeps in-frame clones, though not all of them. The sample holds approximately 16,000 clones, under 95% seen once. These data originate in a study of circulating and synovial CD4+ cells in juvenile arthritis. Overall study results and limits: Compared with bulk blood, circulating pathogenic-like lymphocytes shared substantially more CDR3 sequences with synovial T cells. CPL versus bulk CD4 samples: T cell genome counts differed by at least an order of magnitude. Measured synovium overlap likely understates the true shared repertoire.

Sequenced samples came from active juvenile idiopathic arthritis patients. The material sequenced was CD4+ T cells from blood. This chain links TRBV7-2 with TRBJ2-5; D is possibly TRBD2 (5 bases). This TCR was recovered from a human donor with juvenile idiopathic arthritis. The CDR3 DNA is TGTGCCAGCAGCTTAGGTCTGAGGGCCCGGAGAGTTAGTATTCAGTACTTC. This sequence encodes CASSLGLRARRVSIQYF.